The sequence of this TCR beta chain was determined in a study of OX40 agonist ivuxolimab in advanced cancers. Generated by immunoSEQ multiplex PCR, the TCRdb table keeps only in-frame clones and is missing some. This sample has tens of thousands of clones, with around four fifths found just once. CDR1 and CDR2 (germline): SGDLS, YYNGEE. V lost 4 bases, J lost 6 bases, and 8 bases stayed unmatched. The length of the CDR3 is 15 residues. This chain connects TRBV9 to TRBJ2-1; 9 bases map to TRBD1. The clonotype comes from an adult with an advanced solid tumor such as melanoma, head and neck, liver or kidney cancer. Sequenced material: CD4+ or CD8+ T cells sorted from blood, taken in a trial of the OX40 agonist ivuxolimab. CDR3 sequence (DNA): TGTGCCAGCAGCCCCCGGACAGGGGAGGGCAATGAGCAGTTCTTC. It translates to CASSPRTGEGNEQFF. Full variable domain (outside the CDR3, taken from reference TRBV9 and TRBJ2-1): DSGVTQTPKHLITATGQRVTLRCSPRSGDLSVYWYQQSLDQGLQFLIQYYNGEERAKGNILERFSAQQFPDLHSELNLSSLELGDSALYFCASSPRTGEGNEQFFGPGTRLTVL.